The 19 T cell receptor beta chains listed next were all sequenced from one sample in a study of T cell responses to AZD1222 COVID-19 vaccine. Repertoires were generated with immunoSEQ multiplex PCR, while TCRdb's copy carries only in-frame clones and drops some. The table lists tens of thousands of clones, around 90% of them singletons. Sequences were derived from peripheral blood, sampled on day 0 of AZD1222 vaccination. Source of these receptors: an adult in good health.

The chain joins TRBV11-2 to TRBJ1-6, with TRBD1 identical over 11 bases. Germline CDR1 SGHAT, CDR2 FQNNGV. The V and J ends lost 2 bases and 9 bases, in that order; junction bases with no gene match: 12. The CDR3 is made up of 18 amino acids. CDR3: CASSLRTGGGPSGSPLHF. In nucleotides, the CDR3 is TGTGCCAGCAGCTTAAGGACAGGGGGCGGCCCGAGTGGTTCACCCCTCCACTTT. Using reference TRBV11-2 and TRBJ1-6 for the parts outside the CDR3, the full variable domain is EAGVAQSPRYKIIEKRQSVAFWCNPISGHATLYWYQQILGQGPKLLIQFQNNGVVDDSQLPKDRFSAERLKGVDSTLKIQPAKLEDSAVYLCASSLRTGGGPSGSPLHFGNGTRLTVT.

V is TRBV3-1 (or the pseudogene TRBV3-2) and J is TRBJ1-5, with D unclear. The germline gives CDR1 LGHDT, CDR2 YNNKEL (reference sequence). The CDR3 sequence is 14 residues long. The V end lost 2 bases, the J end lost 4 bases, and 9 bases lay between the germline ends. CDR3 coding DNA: TGTGCCAGCAGCCAACTACCGGGGAATCAGCCCCAGCATTTT. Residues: CASSQLPGNQPQHF.

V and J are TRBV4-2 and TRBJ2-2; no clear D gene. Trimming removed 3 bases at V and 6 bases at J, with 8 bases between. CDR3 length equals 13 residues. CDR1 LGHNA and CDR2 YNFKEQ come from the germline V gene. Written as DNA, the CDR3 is TGTGCCAGCAGCCAGATAGTTGCCGGGGAGCTGTTTTTT. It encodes CASSQIVAGELFF.

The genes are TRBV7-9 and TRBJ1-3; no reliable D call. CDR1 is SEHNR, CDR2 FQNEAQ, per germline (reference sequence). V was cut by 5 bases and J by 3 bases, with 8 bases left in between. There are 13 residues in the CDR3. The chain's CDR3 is CASSPRNGNTIYF. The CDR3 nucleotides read TGTGCCAGCAGCCCGAGGAATGGAAACACCATATATTTT.

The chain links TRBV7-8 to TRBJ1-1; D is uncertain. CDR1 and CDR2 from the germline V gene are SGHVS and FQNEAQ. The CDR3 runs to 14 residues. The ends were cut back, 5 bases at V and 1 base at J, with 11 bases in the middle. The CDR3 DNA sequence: TGTGCCAGCAGCCCCCGGGCAGCGAACACTGAAGCTTTCTTT. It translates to CASSPRAANTEAFF.

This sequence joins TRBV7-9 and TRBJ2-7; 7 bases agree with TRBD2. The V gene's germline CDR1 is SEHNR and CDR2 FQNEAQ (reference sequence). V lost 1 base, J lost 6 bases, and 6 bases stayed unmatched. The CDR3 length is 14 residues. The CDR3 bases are TGTGCCAGCAGCTTAGTTAGCGGGTCCGCCGAGCAGTACTTC. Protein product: CASSLVSGSAEQYF.

CDR3 residues: CASSLRLSGRNEQFF. The CDR3 nucleotides read TGTGCCAGCAGCTTGCGTTTGAGCGGGAGAAATGAGCAGTTCTTC. The chain carries TRBV5-6 and TRBJ2-1; 8 bases map to TRBD2. The length of the CDR3 is 15 residues. After removal of 1 base from V and 7 bases from J, the junction contained 7 bases not matched to a gene. Germline CDR1 and CDR2: SGHDT and YYEEEE.

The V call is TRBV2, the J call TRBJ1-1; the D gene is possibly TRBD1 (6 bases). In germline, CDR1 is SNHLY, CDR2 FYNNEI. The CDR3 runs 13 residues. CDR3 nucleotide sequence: TGTGCGGGGGGGCTCCACATGAACACTGAAGCTTTCTTT. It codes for CAGGLHMNTEAFF.

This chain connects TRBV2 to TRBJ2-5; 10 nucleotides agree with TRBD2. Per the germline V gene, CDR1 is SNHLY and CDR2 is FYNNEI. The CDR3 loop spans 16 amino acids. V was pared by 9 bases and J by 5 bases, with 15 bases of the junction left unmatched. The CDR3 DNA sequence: TGTGCCAGTAAACCCCGGGCTAGCGGGGGTTGGGAGACCCAGTACTTC. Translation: CASKPRASGGWETQYF.

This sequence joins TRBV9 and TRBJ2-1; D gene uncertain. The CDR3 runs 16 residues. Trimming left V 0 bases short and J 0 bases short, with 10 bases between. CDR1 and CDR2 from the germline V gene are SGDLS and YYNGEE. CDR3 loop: CASSVVGSGSYNEQFF. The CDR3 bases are TGTGCCAGCAGCGTAGTTGGTAGTGGCTCCTACAATGAGCAGTTCTTC.

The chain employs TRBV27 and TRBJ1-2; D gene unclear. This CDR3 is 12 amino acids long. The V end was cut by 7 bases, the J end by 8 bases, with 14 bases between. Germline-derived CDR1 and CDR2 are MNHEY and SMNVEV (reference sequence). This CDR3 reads CASIIGRPGYTF. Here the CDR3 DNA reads TGTGCCAGCATCATAGGCCGGCCGGGCTACACCTTC.

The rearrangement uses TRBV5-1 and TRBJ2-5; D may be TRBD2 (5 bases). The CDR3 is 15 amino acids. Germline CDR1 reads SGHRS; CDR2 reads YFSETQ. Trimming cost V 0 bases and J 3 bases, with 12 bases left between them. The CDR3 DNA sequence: TGCGCCAGCAGCTTGGGTCTGAGGGATAAAGAGACCCAGTACTTC. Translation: CASSLGLRDKETQYF.

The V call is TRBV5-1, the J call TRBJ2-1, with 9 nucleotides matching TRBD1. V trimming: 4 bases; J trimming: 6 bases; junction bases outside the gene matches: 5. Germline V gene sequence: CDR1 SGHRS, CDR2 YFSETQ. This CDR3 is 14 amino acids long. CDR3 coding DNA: TGCGCCAGCAGCAACGGACAGGGGTTCAATGAGCAGTTCTTC. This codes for CASSNGQGFNEQFF.

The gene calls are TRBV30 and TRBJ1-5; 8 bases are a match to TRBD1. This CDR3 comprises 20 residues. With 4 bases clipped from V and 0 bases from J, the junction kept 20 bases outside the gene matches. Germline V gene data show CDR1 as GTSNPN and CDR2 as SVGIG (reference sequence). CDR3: CAWKTLDGTGGDYSNQPQHF. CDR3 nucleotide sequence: TGTGCCTGGAAAACCTTGGATGGAACAGGGGGGGATTATAGCAATCAGCCCCAGCATTTT.

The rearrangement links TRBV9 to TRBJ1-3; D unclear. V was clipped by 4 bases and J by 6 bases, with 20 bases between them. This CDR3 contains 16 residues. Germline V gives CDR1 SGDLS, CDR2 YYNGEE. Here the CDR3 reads CASSPQGTEFVNTIYF. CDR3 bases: TGTGCCAGCAGCCCCCAAGGAACAGAGTTTGTAAACACCATATATTTT.

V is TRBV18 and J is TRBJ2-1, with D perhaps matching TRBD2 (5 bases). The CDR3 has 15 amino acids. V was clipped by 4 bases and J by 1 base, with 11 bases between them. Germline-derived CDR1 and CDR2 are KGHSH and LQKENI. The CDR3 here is CASSLTRGSYNEQFF. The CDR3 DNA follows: TGTGCCAGCTCACTCACTAGAGGGTCCTACAATGAGCAGTTCTTC. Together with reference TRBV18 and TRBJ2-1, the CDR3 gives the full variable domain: NAGVMQNPRHLVRRRGQEARLRCSPMKGHSHVYWYRQLPEEGLKFMVYLQKENIIDESGMPKERFSAEFPKEGPSILRIQQVVRGDSAAYFCASSLTRGSYNEQFFGPGTRLTVL.

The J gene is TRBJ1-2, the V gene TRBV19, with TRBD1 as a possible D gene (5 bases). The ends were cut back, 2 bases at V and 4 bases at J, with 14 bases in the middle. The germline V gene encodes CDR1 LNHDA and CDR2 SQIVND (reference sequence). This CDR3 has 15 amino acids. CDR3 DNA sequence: TGTGCCAGTAGTATATTCCCAGGGCGTGGCTATGGCTACACCTTC. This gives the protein CASSIFPGRGYGYTF.

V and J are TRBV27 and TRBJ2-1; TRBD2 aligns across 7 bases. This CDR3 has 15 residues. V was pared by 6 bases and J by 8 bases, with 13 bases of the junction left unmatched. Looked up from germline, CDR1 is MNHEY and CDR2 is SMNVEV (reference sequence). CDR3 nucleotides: TGTGCCAGCAGCACCCCGGGACTATTAAGCCATGAGCAGTTCTTC. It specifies CASSTPGLLSHEQFF.

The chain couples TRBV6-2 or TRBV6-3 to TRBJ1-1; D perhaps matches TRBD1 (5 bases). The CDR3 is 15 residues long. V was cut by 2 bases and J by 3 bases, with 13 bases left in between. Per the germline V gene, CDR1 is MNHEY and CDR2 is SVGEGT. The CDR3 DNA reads TGTGCCAGCAGTTACGGAAGGGGAAGGGACACTGAAGCTTTCTTT. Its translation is CASSYGRGRDTEAFF.